The rows below give T cell receptor beta chains drawn from one sample of a study of PD-1 blockade in classical Hodgkin lymphoma. The table came from immunoSEQ multiplex PCR; TCRdb's copy has only in-frame clones and leaves some out. This table has 100,000 or so clones, approximately 90% appearing once. Material: peripheral blood mononuclear cells (PBMCs), obtained before the fourth cycle of nivolumab. The receptors stem from a human donor with classical Hodgkin lymphoma. CDR3s include the opening cysteine and the closing phenylalanine or tryptophan. Each record gives: clone size, J gene, V gene, D gene, CDR3 protein, CDR3 DNA. D genes are given only for firm matches. Size is omitted from some rows. Given values are once, few, many or a class for expanded clones.

clone_size: .; j_call: TRBJ1-3; v_call: TRBV5-4; d_call: TRBD1; cdr3_aa: CASSLGQGFTGNTIYF; cdr3_nt: TGTGCCAGCAGCTTGGGACAGGGATTCACTGGAAACACCATATATTTT
clone_size: .; j_call: TRBJ1-1; v_call: TRBV5-1; d_call: TRBD1; cdr3_aa: CASSGGTVEAFF; cdr3_nt: TGCGCCAGCAGCGGGGGGACAGTTGAAGCTTTCTTT
clone_size: .; j_call: TRBJ2-5; v_call: TRBV29-1; d_call: .; cdr3_aa: CSVFVGGETQYF; cdr3_nt: TGCAGCGTTTTCGTGGGGGGAGAGACCCAGTACTTC
clone_size: .; j_call: TRBJ2-2; v_call: TRBV9; d_call: TRBD2; cdr3_aa: CASSVVGSGYTGELFF; cdr3_nt: TGTGCCAGCAGCGTAGTGGGTAGCGGGTACACCGGGGAGCTGTTTTTT
clone_size: .; j_call: TRBJ2-7; v_call: TRBV4-1; d_call: TRBD2; cdr3_aa: CASSPGTSGGYEQYF; cdr3_nt: TGCGCCAGCAGCCCCGGGACTAGCGGGGGGTACGAGCAGTACTTC
clone_size: .; j_call: TRBJ2-1; v_call: TRBV6-5; d_call: TRBD1; cdr3_aa: CASSYSRGQGDEQFF; cdr3_nt: TGTGCCAGCAGTTACTCGAGGGGGCAGGGGGATGAGCAGTTCTTC
clone_size: few; j_call: TRBJ1-1; v_call: TRBV7-3; d_call: .; cdr3_aa: CASSLQPGANTEAFF; cdr3_nt: TGTGCCAGCAGCTTACAGCCAGGGGCCAACACTGAAGCTTTCTTT
clone_size: .; j_call: TRBJ1-1; v_call: TRBV15; d_call: .; cdr3_aa: CATSRVTGNTEAFF; cdr3_nt: TGTGCCACCAGCAGAGTTACGGGGAACACTGAAGCTTTCTTT
clone_size: .; j_call: TRBJ1-5; v_call: TRBV19; d_call: TRBD1; cdr3_aa: CASSIIYRGNQPQHF; cdr3_nt: TGTGCCAGTAGTATAATCTACAGGGGAAATCAGCCCCAGCATTTT
clone_size: .; j_call: TRBJ2-1; v_call: TRBV28; d_call: .; cdr3_aa: CASARGPSYNEQFF; cdr3_nt: TGTGCCAGCGCCAGAGGGCCCTCCTACAATGAGCAGTTCTTC
clone_size: .; j_call: TRBJ2-1; v_call: TRBV6-5; d_call: .; cdr3_aa: CASSYSPGVNNEQFF; cdr3_nt: TGTGCCAGCAGTTACTCTCCTGGGGTTAACAATGAGCAGTTCTTC
clone_size: .; j_call: TRBJ1-4; v_call: TRBV4-2; d_call: TRBD1; cdr3_aa: CASSPIGTGDPWEKLFF; cdr3_nt: TGTGCCAGCAGCCCTATCGGGACAGGGGACCCGTGGGAAAAACTGTTTTTT
clone_size: once; j_call: TRBJ2-7; v_call: TRBV19; d_call: .; cdr3_aa: CASSRPGNYEQYF; cdr3_nt: TGTGCCAGTAGTCGCCCCGGGAACTACGAGCAGTACTTC
clone_size: .; j_call: TRBJ2-5; v_call: TRBV7-8; d_call: .; cdr3_aa: CASSLHASGDQETQYF; cdr3_nt: TGTGCCAGCAGCTTACACGCCTCAGGGGACCAAGAGACCCAGTACTTC
clone_size: .; j_call: TRBJ1-2; v_call: TRBV19; d_call: TRBD1; cdr3_aa: CASNDRVSNYGYTF; cdr3_nt: TGTGCCAGTAACGACAGGGTCTCTAACTATGGCTACACCTTC
clone_size: .; j_call: TRBJ1-1; v_call: TRBV2; d_call: TRBD1; cdr3_aa: CASSLRDRGETEAFF; cdr3_nt: TGTGCCAGCAGTCTCCGGGACAGGGGGGAGACTGAAGCTTTCTTT
clone_size: .; j_call: TRBJ2-7; v_call: TRBV5-1; d_call: TRBD1; cdr3_aa: CASSLVGRGSHEQYF; cdr3_nt: TGCGCCAGCAGCTTGGTTGGCAGGGGGTCTCACGAGCAGTACTTC
clone_size: .; j_call: TRBJ1-2; v_call: TRBV19; d_call: .; cdr3_aa: CASQTAGVSVGYTF; cdr3_nt: TGTGCCAGCCAGACGGCCGGCGTAAGTGTTGGCTACACCTTC
clone_size: once; j_call: TRBJ1-5; v_call: TRBV19; d_call: TRBD1; cdr3_aa: CASSIGAGQYSNQPQHF; cdr3_nt: TGTGCCAGTAGTATAGGGGCGGGACAGTATAGCAATCAGCCCCAGCATTTT
clone_size: .; j_call: TRBJ2-1; v_call: TRBV11-3; d_call: .; cdr3_aa: CASSLPGASNEQFF; cdr3_nt: TGTGCCAGCAGCTTACCGGGGGCCTCGAATGAGCAGTTCTTC
clone_size: .; j_call: TRBJ1-4; v_call: TRBV10-3; d_call: TRBD1; cdr3_aa: CAISELTGGNEKLFF; cdr3_nt: TGTGCCATCAGTGAGTTGACAGGGGGCAATGAAAAACTGTTTTTT
clone_size: .; j_call: TRBJ2-3; v_call: TRBV11-3; d_call: .; cdr3_aa: CASSLGGGLTDTQYF; cdr3_nt: TGTGCCAGCAGCTTAGGCGGGGGCCTCACAGATACGCAGTATTTT
clone_size: .; j_call: TRBJ1-1; v_call: TRBV6-1; d_call: .; cdr3_aa: CASSEDTSEAFF; cdr3_nt: TGTGCCAGCAGTGAAGACACCTCCGAAGCTTTCTTT
clone_size: .; j_call: TRBJ1-4; v_call: TRBV10-3; d_call: .; cdr3_aa: CAISDLEEEGEKLFF; cdr3_nt: TGTGCCATCAGTGACCTCGAGGAGGAAGGGGAAAAACTGTTTTTT
clone_size: .; j_call: TRBJ1-4; v_call: TRBV29-1; d_call: .; cdr3_aa: CSVPGIQRGKTVF; cdr3_nt: TGCAGCGTCCCTGGGATTCAGCGGGGAAAAACTGTTTTT
clone_size: .; j_call: TRBJ1-1; v_call: TRBV9; d_call: .; cdr3_aa: CASSVLLRTEAFF; cdr3_nt: TGTGCCAGCAGCGTCCTCTTGAGGACTGAAGCTTTCTTT
clone_size: .; j_call: TRBJ1-1; v_call: TRBV7-9; d_call: .; cdr3_aa: CASSLGDSNTEAFF; cdr3_nt: TGTGCCAGCAGCTTAGGGGACTCGAACACTGAAGCTTTCTTT
clone_size: .; j_call: TRBJ2-7; v_call: TRBV5-1; d_call: .; cdr3_aa: CASSSGPREQYF; cdr3_nt: TGCGCCAGCAGCTCAGGGCCGCGGGAGCAGTACTTC
clone_size: .; j_call: TRBJ2-7; v_call: TRBV28; d_call: .; cdr3_aa: CASTLAGPYEQYF; cdr3_nt: TGTGCCAGCACCCTGGCGGGGCCGTACGAGCAGTACTTC
clone_size: .; j_call: TRBJ2-5; v_call: TRBV19; d_call: .; cdr3_aa: CASRRQGGGETQYF; cdr3_nt: TGTGCCAGTAGGAGACAGGGCGGGGGAGAGACCCAGTACTTC
clone_size: .; j_call: TRBJ2-7; v_call: TRBV5-1; d_call: .; cdr3_aa: CASSLGQSYEQYF; cdr3_nt: TGCGCCAGCAGCTTGGGACAGTCCTACGAGCAGTACTTC
clone_size: .; j_call: TRBJ2-1; v_call: TRBV5-1; d_call: .; cdr3_aa: CASSDGPVHAFF; cdr3_nt: TGCGCCAGCAGCGATGGCCCTGTGCATGCGTTCTTC
clone_size: .; j_call: TRBJ1-6; v_call: TRBV6-6; d_call: .; cdr3_aa: CASSYLGESPLHF; cdr3_nt: TGTGCCAGCAGTTACCTCGGGGAATCACCCCTCCACTTT
clone_size: .; j_call: TRBJ2-3; v_call: TRBV4-2; d_call: .; cdr3_aa: CASSPPPSTDTQYF; cdr3_nt: TGTGCCAGCAGCCCCCCCCCTAGCACAGATACGCAGTATTTT
clone_size: .; j_call: TRBJ2-7; v_call: TRBV18; d_call: .; cdr3_aa: CASSPYLGEQYF; cdr3_nt: TGTGCCAGCTCACCATATTTAGGGGAGCAGTACTTC
clone_size: .; j_call: TRBJ2-7; v_call: TRBV7-9; d_call: .; cdr3_aa: CASSDTGLEQYF; cdr3_nt: TGTGCCAGCAGCGACACAGGGCTCGAGCAGTACTTC
clone_size: few; j_call: TRBJ2-7; v_call: TRBV5-1; d_call: .; cdr3_aa: CASSLGYEQYF; cdr3_nt: TGCGCCAGCAGCTTGGGGTACGAGCAGTACTTC
clone_size: few; j_call: TRBJ1-5; v_call: TRBV27; d_call: .; cdr3_aa: CASSLRRPQHF; cdr3_nt: TGTGCCAGCAGTTTAAGGCGGCCCCAGCATTTT
clone_size: .; j_call: TRBJ1-1; v_call: TRBV19; d_call: .; cdr3_aa: CASIRAMNTEAFF; cdr3_nt: TGTGCCAGTATAAGGGCAATGAACACTGAAGCTTTCTTT
clone_size: .; j_call: TRBJ1-1; v_call: TRBV18; d_call: .; cdr3_aa: CASSPGDGHTEAFF; cdr3_nt: TGTGCCAGCTCACCTGGGGACGGTCACACTGAAGCTTTCTTT
clone_size: .; j_call: TRBJ2-7; v_call: TRBV7-8; d_call: .; cdr3_aa: CASSLGGRGTYEQYF; cdr3_nt: TGTGCCAGCAGCTTGGGGGGGCGAGGGACCTACGAGCAGTACTTC
clone_size: .; j_call: TRBJ1-6; v_call: TRBV9; d_call: TRBD1; cdr3_aa: CASSLRPGEGGGNSPLHF; cdr3_nt: TGTGCCAGCAGCCTAAGGCCCGGGGAAGGGGGCGGTAATTCACCCCTCCACTTT
clone_size: .; j_call: TRBJ1-2; v_call: TRBV6-5; d_call: .; cdr3_aa: CASFLDNYGYTF; cdr3_nt: TGTGCCAGCTTTTTGGATAACTATGGCTACACCTTC
clone_size: .; j_call: TRBJ1-2; v_call: TRBV5-1; d_call: .; cdr3_aa: CASSLRSENYGYTF; cdr3_nt: TGCGCCAGCAGCTTGAGAAGCGAAAACTATGGCTACACCTTC
clone_size: .; j_call: TRBJ2-7; v_call: TRBV5-1; d_call: .; cdr3_aa: CASSLGVQESYEQYF; cdr3_nt: TGCGCCAGCAGCTTGGGAGTACAGGAATCCTACGAGCAGTACTTC
clone_size: .; j_call: TRBJ1-1; v_call: TRBV5-8; d_call: .; cdr3_aa: CASSFRLNTEAFF; cdr3_nt: TGTGCCAGCAGCTTTCGGTTGAACACTGAAGCTTTCTTT
clone_size: few; j_call: TRBJ2-7; v_call: TRBV28; d_call: .; cdr3_aa: CASSLPSSYEQYF; cdr3_nt: TGTGCCAGCAGTTTGCCCAGCTCCTACGAGCAGTACTTC
clone_size: .; j_call: TRBJ2-7; v_call: TRBV2; d_call: TRBD2; cdr3_aa: CASKAGTSRYEQYF; cdr3_nt: TGTGCCAGCAAAGCCGGGACTAGCCGGTACGAGCAGTACTTC
clone_size: .; j_call: TRBJ1-5; v_call: TRBV5-3; d_call: TRBD1; cdr3_aa: CARSYGQGYSNQPQHF; cdr3_nt: TGTGCCAGAAGCTATGGACAGGGGTATAGCAATCAGCCCCAGCATTTT
clone_size: .; j_call: TRBJ1-5; v_call: TRBV28; d_call: .; cdr3_aa: CASSEGGVWGNQPQHF; cdr3_nt: TGTGCCAGCAGTGAAGGGGGGGTTTGGGGCAATCAGCCCCAGCATTTT
clone_size: .; j_call: TRBJ2-7; v_call: TRBV6-5; d_call: TRBD1; cdr3_aa: CASSKGQVPYEQYF; cdr3_nt: TGTGCCAGCAGTAAAGGACAGGTACCCTACGAGCAGTACTTC
clone_size: .; j_call: TRBJ2-7; v_call: TRBV4-3; d_call: .; cdr3_aa: CASSQEALWSYEQYF; cdr3_nt: TGCGCCAGCAGCCAAGAGGCTCTTTGGTCCTACGAGCAGTACTTC